These 30 T cell receptor beta chains were sequenced from one sample in a study of Graves' ophthalmopathy and Graves' hyperthyroidism. Amplification of the TCR beta CDR3 regions used RNA transcripts (as template). The authors performed first-round RT-PCR with HTBI primers and then a second-round multiplex PCR. MiXCR was run by TCRdb on the multiplex PCR reads, yielding one entry per CDR3 protein. The sample has around 1,000,000 distinct CDR3 sequences, 35% to 45% seen once; the top ten hold around 10%. Sequenced sample: peripheral blood or thyroid tissue (not recorded which). All receptors come from an adult man with Graves' hyperthyroidism.

This clonotype was recorded at least ten times. At one of its ends the junction is not consistent with the germline gene, which may arise from a read error. The chain carries TRBV10-3 and TRBJ2-5; 8 nucleotides agree with TRBD2. CDR3 size: 12 residues. CDR1 and CDR2 (germline): ENHRY, SYGVKD. The CDR3: CASSHPGTRDVF. CDR3 nucleotides: TGTGCCAGCAGTCACCCCGGGACTAGGGATGTCTTC.

This clonotype was observed many times. The chain couples TRBV7-9 to TRBJ1-2; 9 bases map to TRBD1. The CDR3 length is 15 residues. CDR1 and CDR2 (germline): SEHNR, FQNEAQ (reference sequence). V was pared by 4 bases and J by 4 bases, with 7 bases of the junction left unmatched. The CDR3 DNA reads TGTGCCAGCAGCTCCCCGGGACAGGGCCGCTATGGCTACACCTTC. As protein: CASSSPGQGRYGYTF.

This clonotype was detected only a few times. The rearrangement joins TRBV25-1 to TRBJ1-5, with D tentatively TRBD1 (6 bases). CDR1 and CDR2 (germline): MGHDK, SYGVNS. Trimming removed 2 bases from V and 0 bases from J, with 11 bases in between. The CDR3 contains 16 residues. The CDR3 DNA reads as TGTGCCAGCAGTGAAACAGGGAGGGCTAGCAATCAGCCCCAGCATTTT. It translates to CASSETGRASNQPQHF.

The chain carries TRBV4-1 and TRBJ1-5; no reliable D call. The CDR3 is 16 residues long. Trimming pared 0 bases from V and 0 bases from J, leaving 9 bases between. The germline V gene encodes CDR1 MGHRA and CDR2 YSYEKL. CDR3 in DNA: TGCGCCAGCAGCCAAGATTGGGCCCCTAGCAATCAGCCCCAGCATTTT. Translation gives CASSQDWAPSNQPQHF.

This clonotype was observed a handful of times. The chain carries TRBV25-1 and TRBJ2-5; D is undetermined. The V end lost 1 base, the J end lost 0 bases, and 9 bases lay between the germline ends. Germline CDR1 is MGHDK and CDR2 is SYGVNS. The CDR3 spans 15 residues. DNA of the CDR3: TGTGCCAGCAGTGAATTTAGGCGGCACCAAGAGACCCAGTACTTC. Amino acids: CASSEFRRHQETQYF.

The chain joins TRBV29-1 to TRBJ2-5; the D gene is possibly TRBD1 (5 bases). The CDR3 is 14 residues long. The germline V and J ends were trimmed by 5 bases and 2 bases, with 15 bases remaining between them. Germline CDR1 and CDR2: SQVTM and ANQGSEA. For the CDR3, the DNA is TGCAGCGTTCAAGGCTCCAGGGCGCAAGAGACCCAGTACTTC. Protein product: CSVQGSRAQETQYF.

The rearrangement uses TRBV9 and TRBJ2-7; 8 nucleotides match TRBD1. The junction had 14 bases not matched to a gene; V was cut back by 5 bases and J by 7 bases. This CDR3 is built from 15 residues. Germline V gene data show CDR1 as SGDLS and CDR2 as YYNGEE. The CDR3 DNA reads as TGTGCCAGCAGTAAAGGGGGCAGGGGGCGAGGGGAGCAGTACTTC. Translated, it gives CASSKGGRGRGEQYF.

This clonotype showed up many times. V is TRBV5-1 and J is TRBJ1-4; D is ambiguous. Germline CDR1 reads SGHRS; CDR2 reads YFSETQ. This CDR3 is 13 amino acids long. Trimming pared 1 base from V and 4 bases from J, leaving 5 bases between. CDR3 loop: CASSLRRNEKLFF. In DNA, the CDR3 is TGCGCCAGCAGCTTGCGACGTAATGAAAAACTGTTTTTT.

This clonotype showed up many times. The genes are TRBV10-3 and TRBJ1-5, with TRBD1 matching 7 bases. In germline, CDR1 is ENHRY, CDR2 SYGVKD. Trimming at V came to 3 bases and at J to 3 bases, leaving 5 bases not matched to a gene. There are 15 residues in the CDR3. CDR3: CAISDQGGTNQPQHF. CDR3 nucleotides: TGTGCCATCAGTGACCAGGGGGGGACCAATCAGCCCCAGCATTTT.

This clonotype was seen many times. The chain uses TRBV10-3 and TRBJ1-5; a possible D gene is TRBD1 (6 bases). CDR1 and CDR2 (germline): ENHRY, SYGVKD. CDR3 length equals 14 residues. V was pared by 10 bases and J by 3 bases, with 16 bases between. The CDR3 is CATHQGGFNQPQHF. In DNA, the CDR3 is TGTGCCACCCATCAAGGGGGATTCAATCAGCCCCAGCATTTT.

This clonotype was detected ten times or more. The chain combines TRBV20-1 with TRBJ1-2; D not certain. The CDR3 length is 12 residues. Trimming cost V 6 bases and J 2 bases, with 10 bases left between them. Germline CDR1 and CDR2: DFQATT and SNEGSKA (reference sequence). The CDR3 DNA reads TGCAGTGCCAATGCTGGAAACTATGGCTACACCTTC. Translating gives CSANAGNYGYTF.

In regard to this clonotype: The conserved final phenylalanine or tryptophan is absent from the CDR3, which likely points to a read error. This chain joins TRBV29-1 and TRBJ2-5; 7 positions match TRBD2. This CDR3 contains 11 residues. Germline V CDR1 and CDR2: SQVTM, ANQGSEA. The DNA of the CDR3 is TGCAGGGTGACTAGCTGGGAGACCCAGTACCTC. Residues: CRVTSWETQYL.

This clonotype has more than one count but fewer than ten. The chain joins TRBV14 to TRBJ1-2; D is unresolved. V shed 0 bases and J shed 0 bases, with 14 bases lying between them. The CDR3 has 17 amino acids. CDR1 is SGHDN, CDR2 FVKESK, per germline. The CDR3: CASSQELLRYPNYGYTF. DNA of the CDR3: TGTGCCAGCAGCCAAGAATTGCTAAGATATCCTAACTATGGCTACACCTTC.

A few counts support this clonotype. V is TRBV6-1 and J is TRBJ1-5; perhaps TRBD1 as D (5 bases). Trimming cost V 6 bases and J 2 bases, with 17 bases left between them. Germline loops: CDR1 MNHNS, CDR2 SASEGT. This CDR3 contains 16 residues. The CDR3 sequence is CASRAGTRSGNQPQHF. The CDR3 nucleotides are TGTGCCAGCAGGGCAGGGACCCGCTCCGGCAATCAGCCCCAGCATTTT.

This clonotype came up many times. V usage is TRBV6-5 and J usage is TRBJ2-7; D remains ambiguous. Germline V gene data show CDR1 as MNHEY and CDR2 as SVGAGI. V was shortened by 4 bases and J by 0 bases, with 10 bases between the two germline ends. This CDR3 is 14 amino acids long. CDR3 amino acids: CASSSPTRSYEQYF. CDR3 nucleotides: TGTGCCAGCAGTTCTCCCACTCGCTCCTACGAGCAGTACTTC.

This clonotype was observed many times. This sequence joins TRBV20-1 and TRBJ1-1; D perhaps matches TRBD1 (5 bases). Looked up from germline, CDR1 is DFQATT and CDR2 is SNEGSKA (reference sequence). V dropped 2 bases and J dropped 1 base, with 11 bases sitting between them. This CDR3 spans 14 amino acids. In DNA form, the CDR3 reads TGCAGTGCTAGACGCCATGGGGGGAACACTGAAGCTTTCTTT. Its translation is CSARRHGGNTEAFF.

This rearrangement joins TRBV24-1 to TRBJ2-7, with D perhaps matching TRBD1 (6 bases). CDR1 and CDR2 (germline): KGHDR, SFDVKD. The V gene lost 3 bases and the J gene lost 4 bases, with 15 bases spanning the gap. The CDR3 has 15 amino acids. The DNA of the CDR3 is TGTGCCACCAGTGATGAACAGGGCGGGTTGTACGAGCAGTACTTC. It translates to CATSDEQGGLYEQYF.

A word on this clonotype: Because the CDR3's place on the DNA is in doubt, the DNA is left out and the CDR3 is given as listed by TCRdb. The genes are TRBV10-1 and TRBJ2-6; the D call in the table, TRBD1, was not verified against the DNA. From germline, CDR1 is WNHNN and CDR2 SYGVQD (reference sequence). Counting both end residues, the CDR3 totals 19 amino acids. CDR3: CASSAPGQPQHFGANVLTF.

Ten or more counts support this clonotype. The V call is TRBV4-1, the J call TRBJ1-5, with D hard to call. The CDR3 covers 14 residues. V lost 1 base to trimming and J lost 7 bases, with 11 bases between them. CDR1 MGHRA and CDR2 YSYEKL come from the germline V gene. CDR3 nucleotides: TGCGCCAGCAGCCAAGCGGGCACAGCCCAGCCCCAGCATTTT. It translates to CASSQAGTAQPQHF.

The chain recombines TRBV10-3 with TRBJ1-5; D uncertain. V lost 8 bases, J lost 3 bases, and 17 bases lay in between. CDR1 and CDR2 from the germline V gene are ENHRY and SYGVKD. The CDR3 runs to 15 residues. CDR3 nucleotides: TGTGCCATCGGGGAGTTGGAGGGATTCAATCAGCCCCAGCATTTT. Translating it yields CAIGELEGFNQPQHF.

The V and J genes are TRBV3-1 and TRBJ1-1, with 8 positions matching TRBD1. The CDR3 has 14 residues. Germline V gives CDR1 LGHDT, CDR2 YNNKEL (reference sequence). V trimming: 6 bases; J trimming: 6 bases; junction bases outside the gene matches: 9. The CDR3 bases are TGTGCCAGCAGGCGGACAGGGAGAACGGCTGAAGCTTTCTTT. Amino acids: CASRRTGRTAEAFF.

This clonotype was counted at least ten times. This chain uses TRBV19 with TRBJ1-5; 7 positions agree with TRBD1. The CDR3 has 16 residues. V lost 5 bases, J lost 7 bases, and 14 bases stayed unmatched. In germline, CDR1 is LNHDA, CDR2 SQIVND (reference sequence). CDR3 in amino acids: CASSPIINRGGQPQHF. For the CDR3, the DNA is TGTGCCAGTAGTCCCATCATCAACAGGGGAGGCCAGCCCCAGCATTTT.

There are a few counts of this clonotype. The chain is built from TRBV9 and TRBJ1-4; D gene ambiguous. CDR1 and CDR2 from the germline V gene are SGDLS and YYNGEE. This CDR3 contains 13 residues. The germline V and J ends were trimmed by 2 bases and 7 bases, with 9 bases remaining between them. The CDR3 region is CASSVGLGEKLFF. Written as DNA, the CDR3 is TGTGCCAGCAGCGTGGGTTTGGGTGAAAAACTGTTTTTT.

This clonotype has a handful of counts. The gene calls are TRBV28 and TRBJ1-5; the match to TRBD1 covers 8 bases. V lost 4 bases to trimming and J lost 7 bases; unmatched junction nucleotides: 9. CDR3 length: 15 amino acids. CDR1 MDHEN and CDR2 SYDVKM come from the germline V gene. CDR3 in DNA: TGTGCCAGCAGTTGGACAGGGCGGGGTGGGCAGCCCCAGCATTTT. The encoded protein is CASSWTGRGGQPQHF.

The sample holds many counts of this clonotype. V usage is TRBV3-1 and J usage is TRBJ2-2; D uncertain. The CDR3 length is 13 residues. Germline-derived CDR1 and CDR2 are LGHDT and YNNKEL (reference sequence). V was shortened by 4 bases and J by 3 bases, with 6 bases between the two germline ends. The CDR3 here is CASSPYYTGELFF. CDR3 nucleotides: TGTGCCAGCAGCCCCTACTACACCGGGGAGCTGTTTTTT.

The J gene is TRBJ1-2, the V gene TRBV7-9; D remains unclear. Between the trimmed V and J ends, which lost 6 bases and 4 bases, there was a span of 15 bases. Germline loops: CDR1 SEHNR, CDR2 FQNEAQ (reference sequence). The CDR3 runs to 14 residues. The CDR3 sequence: CASSLRREIYGYTF. In DNA form, the CDR3 reads TGTGCCAGCAGTTTACGAAGGGAGATCTATGGCTACACCTTC.

This clonotype was counted a few times. CDR3 amino acids: CSVEVLSAQQYF. The CDR3 DNA reads TGCAGCGTTGAAGTCTTGAGCGCACAGCAGTACTTC. V usage is TRBV29-1 and J usage is TRBJ2-7; D is unresolved. This CDR3 contains 12 residues. In germline, CDR1 is SQVTM, CDR2 ANQGSEA. The V end was cut by 1 base, the J end by 8 bases, with 12 bases between.

This clonotype was detected many times. V and J are TRBV12-3 or TRBV12-4 and TRBJ1-4; D unresolved. This CDR3 contains 15 residues. Trimming pared 5 bases from V and 3 bases from J, leaving 13 bases between. CDR3 nucleotide sequence: TGTGCCAGCAGTGCACCGACTCAGGCTAATGAAAAACTGTTTTTT. Amino acid sequence: CASSAPTQANEKLFF.

Concerning this clonotype itself: One end of the junction is discordant with germline, which a read error may explain. V gene TRBV19 combines with J gene TRBJ2-6; D is undetermined. Germline loops: CDR1 LNHDA, CDR2 SQIVND (reference sequence). The CDR3 loop spans 14 amino acids. The CDR3 sequence: CASGILSGANVLTF. The CDR3 DNA follows: TGTGCCAGTGGTATTTTGTCCGGGGCCAACGTCCTGACTTTC.

This rearrangement joins TRBV6-5 to TRBJ2-7; D assignment may be TRBD1 or TRBD2 (5 bases each). The CDR3 loop spans 14 amino acids. CDR1 and CDR2 from the germline V gene are MNHEY and SVGAGI. Trimming cost V 11 bases and J 3 bases, with 20 bases left between them. In nucleotides, the CDR3 is TGTGCCGCGAACCCGAGAGGGGCGGGCTACGAGCAGTACTTC. Protein product: CAANPRGAGYEQYF.